This T cell receptor (beta chain) derives from a study of breast tumors, draining lymph nodes, adjacent tissues. The CDR3 runs to 14 residues. V trimming: 5 bases; J trimming: 6 bases; junction bases outside the gene matches: 6. Germline V lookup: CDR1 SGHNT, CDR2 YENEEA. Via MiXCR, TCRdb re-called the multiplex PCR reads, giving one row per CDR3 protein. There are nearly 110,000 distinct CDR3 sequences in the sample; less than 40% occur only once, and approximately 6% lies in the top ten. The lymph nodes were axillary draining lymph nodes from breast cancer patients. The chain uses TRBV11-3 and TRBJ2-1, with TRBD1 matching 8 bases. Sequencing was performed on axillary lymph node tissue. This TCR was sampled from a female donor with breast cancer. Some clones in this sample may be carry-over from other donors' samples. The CDR3 loop reads CASSGGQGTNEQFF. The CDR3 DNA is TGTGCCAGCAGCGGAGGACAGGGAACCAATGAGCAGTTCTTC.